This T cell receptor (beta chain) was recorded in a study of blood T cell repertoires in COVID-19. Sequencing used immunoSEQ multiplex PCR; TCRdb keeps in-frame clones, though not all of them. The table lists 15,000 or so clones, over 80% of them singletons, with approximately 7.6% in the top ten. The CDR3 consists of 13 residues. The V end was cut by 3 bases, the J end by 4 bases, with 9 bases between. This TCR came from a human donor with active COVID-19. The donor label of this sample is uncertain. The gene calls are TRBV12-3 or TRBV12-4 and TRBJ1-1; possibly TRBD1 for D (6 bases). Specimen: peripheral blood. CDR3 DNA sequence: TGTGCCAGCAGTTTCCAGGGGTCCACTGAAGCTTTCTTT. Translation gives CASSFQGSTEAFF.